Shown below are 9 T cell receptor beta chains from a single sample sequenced in a study of CD8 T cells in Susac syndrome. With random hexamers, reverse transcription was performed on about 0.5 to 1 ug of RNA. From the immunoSEQ multiplex PCR reads, TCRdb called clonotypes with MiXCR, one entry per CDR3 protein. The table records about 120,000 distinct CDR3 sequences, about 95% of them present only once. Sample: CD8+ T cells from PBMCs. The receptor set was obtained from a human donor with Susac syndrome.

The genes are TRBV2 and TRBJ1-5, with a possible D match to TRBD1 (6 bases). The CDR3 extends over 16 amino acids. CDR1 and CDR2 from the germline V gene are SNHLY and FYNNEI. V was cut by 6 bases and J by 2 bases, with 17 bases left in between. CDR3 DNA sequence: TGTGCCAGCAGGGTGGACAGAGAGTCTGGCAATCAGCCCCAGCATTTT. It translates to CASRVDRESGNQPQHF.

This clonotype was observed a handful of times. The chain combines TRBV6-5 with TRBJ2-3; D is unresolved. Germline V gene lookup returns CDR1 MNHEY and CDR2 SVGAGI. Trimming cost V 2 bases and J 1 base, with 4 bases left between them. The CDR3 is 13 residues long. CDR3 DNA sequence: TGTGCCAGCAGTTACGGTGGCACAGATACGCAGTATTTT. Its protein is CASSYGGTDTQYF.

The chain carries TRBV7-9 and TRBJ2-7, with a possible D match to TRBD2 (6 bases). This CDR3 has 13 residues. Trimming took 2 bases from V and 6 from J, leaving 11 bases between them. Looked up from germline, CDR1 is SEHNR and CDR2 is FQNEAQ (reference sequence). In DNA, the CDR3 is TGTGCCAGCAGCTTAAGACGGGGAGGCGAGCAGTACTTC. It specifies CASSLRRGGEQYF.

The gene calls are TRBV6-2 or TRBV6-3 and TRBJ2-5, with TRBD2 identical over 10 bases. Per the germline V gene, CDR1 is MNHEY and CDR2 is SVGEGT. CDR3 length: 16 amino acids. V lost 5 bases and J lost 4; bases outside the gene matches: 10. Here the CDR3 reads CASSLAGESLGETQYF. CDR3 nucleotide sequence: TGTGCCAGCAGTCTAGCGGGAGAGTCCTTAGGAGAGACCCAGTACTTC.

The chain combines TRBV20-1 with TRBJ1-1; D gene uncertain. The germline V and J ends were trimmed by 3 bases and 9 bases, with 11 bases remaining between them. Germline V CDR1 and CDR2: DFQATT, SNEGSKA (reference sequence). This CDR3 region has 11 residues. In DNA form, the CDR3 reads TGCAGTGCTAGGGTCAGAGGGAAAGCTTTCTTT. Translating it yields CSARVRGKAFF.

The chain combines TRBV4-3 with TRBJ2-2; no clear D gene. Germline V gene data show CDR1 as LGHNA and CDR2 as YSLEER. The V end lost 1 base, the J end lost 1 base, and 4 bases lay between the germline ends. The CDR3 loop spans 14 amino acids. In DNA, the CDR3 is TGCGCCAGCAGCCAAGCACAGAACACCGGGGAGCTGTTTTTT. This encodes CASSQAQNTGELFF.

This clonotype has just one count. The chain's CDR3 is CASSVTPHKHEQYF. As DNA, the CDR3 is TGTGCCAGCAGCGTAACCCCCCACAAGCACGAGCAGTACTTC. This chain links TRBV9 with TRBJ2-7; D is ambiguous. CDR3 length: 14 residues. Trimming left V 1 base short and J 5 bases short, with 13 bases between. From germline, CDR1 is SGDLS and CDR2 YYNGEE.

The rearrangement links TRBV12-3 or TRBV12-4 to TRBJ2-7; tentative D call: TRBD1 (5 bases). The V gene lost 6 bases and the J gene lost 4 bases, with 10 bases spanning the gap. The CDR3 consists of 12 residues. CDR3: CASSSGNYEQYF. The CDR3 coding sequence is TGTGCCAGCAGCTCAGGGAATTACGAGCAGTACTTC.

The rearrangement uses TRBV4-3 and TRBJ1-5; D unclear. CDR1 and CDR2 (germline): LGHNA, YSLEER. This CDR3 comprises 15 residues. The V end was cut by 0 bases, the J end by 1 base, with 7 bases between. The CDR3 is CASSQEVGSNQPQHF. CDR3 DNA sequence: TGCGCCAGCAGCCAAGAGGTAGGGAGCAATCAGCCCCAGCATTTT.